This T cell receptor beta chain was obtained from a study of blood T cell repertoires in COVID-19. V trimming: 3 bases; J trimming: 5 bases; junction bases outside the gene matches: 7. Germline loops: CDR1 SGHRS, CDR2 YFSETQ. CDR3 length: 15 amino acids. TCRdb's table, derived via immunoSEQ multiplex PCR, lists solely in-frame clones and lacks some. The sample has 200,000 or so clones; approximately 83% are singletons. V is TRBV5-1 and J is TRBJ2-7; 11 bases line up with TRBD2. The sequenced sample consisted of peripheral blood. The TCR sequence derives from a human donor with active or convalescent COVID-19. The donor label of this sample is uncertain. The DNA of the CDR3 is TGCGCCAGCAGCTCGACTAGCGGGACCTTCAACGAGCAGTACTTC. Translating it yields CASSSTSGTFNEQYF.